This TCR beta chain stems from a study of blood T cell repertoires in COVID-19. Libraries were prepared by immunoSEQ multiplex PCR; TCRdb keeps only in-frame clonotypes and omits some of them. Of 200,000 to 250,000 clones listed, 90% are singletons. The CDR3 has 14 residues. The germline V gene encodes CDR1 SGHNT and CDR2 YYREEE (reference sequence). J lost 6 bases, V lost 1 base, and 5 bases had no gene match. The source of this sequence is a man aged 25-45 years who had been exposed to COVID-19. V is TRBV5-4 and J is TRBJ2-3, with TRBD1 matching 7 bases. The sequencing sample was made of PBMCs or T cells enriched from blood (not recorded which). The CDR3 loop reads CASSLRQGSDTQYF. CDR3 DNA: TGTGCCAGCAGCTTGCGACAGGGATCGGATACGCAGTATTTT.